This T cell receptor (beta chain) came from a study of molecular identifiers for immune sequencing clone quantification. Trimming took off 1 base at V and 4 bases at J, with 4 bases between the two ends. CDR3 size: 12 residues. Germline assignment: CDR1 MGHDK and CDR2 SYGVNS. TCRdb passed the PCR reads through MiXCR, listing each CDR3 protein once. The sample shows about 510,000 distinct CDR3 sequences, around a fifth of them seen only once. Sorting captured naive CD8 T cells as CD8+CD4-CCR7+CD45RA+. This clonotype has a count of ten or more. Material for sequencing was naive CD8+ T cells from blood, with Jurkat cell RNA spiked in. Specified subset: FACS-sorted CD8+CD4-CCR7+CD45RA+ naive T cells. The receptor was derived from a human donor in good health. Some libraries in this study had Jurkat cell RNA spiked in. The chain employs TRBV25-1 and TRBJ2-5; D is unclear. The CDR3 sequence is CASSESGETQYF. CDR3 DNA sequence: TGTGCCAGCAGTGAATCAGGAGAGACCCAGTACTTC. The complete variable domain, with remaining parts taken from reference TRBV25-1 and TRBJ2-5, reads EADIYQTPRYLVIGTGKKITLECSQTMGHDKMYWYQQDPGMELHLIHYSYGVNSTEKGDLSSESTVSRIRTEHFPLTLESARPSHTSQYLCASSESGETQYFGPGTRLLVL.